The 24 T cell receptor beta chains below come from one sample, sequenced in a study of blood T cell repertoires in COVID-19. Sequenced by immunoSEQ multiplex PCR; TCRdb stores in-frame clones only, minus some. The table has 230,000 or so clones, around 90% seen once. Material: PBMCs or T cells enriched from blood (not recorded which). The source of these receptors is a young woman who had recovered from COVID-19.

The chain recombines TRBV4-2 with TRBJ2-7, with 10 bases lining up with TRBD1. The CDR3 extends over 17 amino acids. The germline V gene encodes CDR1 LGHNA and CDR2 YNFKEQ. The trim removed 0 bases at V and 7 bases at J, leaving 12 bases unmatched. This CDR3 reads CASSQEGQGSSAVEQYF. The CDR3 DNA follows: TGTGCCAGCAGCCAAGAGGGACAGGGGTCTTCGGCGGTAGAGCAGTACTTC.

This clone was counted between two and nine times. The J gene is TRBJ1-1, the V gene TRBV2, with D possibly TRBD1 on 5 matching bases. V was cut by 5 bases and J by 1 base, with 8 bases left in between. Germline CDR1 and CDR2: SNHLY and FYNNEI. The CDR3 loop spans 13 amino acids. The CDR3 DNA follows: TGTGCCAGCAGTTCGGACACGAACACTGAAGCTTTCTTT. Translated, it gives CASSSDTNTEAFF.

The CDR3 nucleotides are TGTGCCAGCAGCTTAGCGCCAGGCAGCTCTGGAAACACCATATATTTT. It is translated as CASSLAPGSSGNTIYF. The chain employs TRBV7-2 and TRBJ1-3, with unresolved D. The CDR3 runs to 16 residues. Per germline, CDR1 SGHTA and CDR2 FQGNSA. V was pared by 0 bases and J by 0 bases, with 9 bases between.

The gene calls are TRBV5-4 and TRBJ2-7; TRBD1 aligns across 7 bases. The CDR3 covers 13 residues. Germline V gives CDR1 SGHNT, CDR2 YYREEE (reference sequence). Trimming cost V 3 bases and J 9 bases; bases outside gene matches: 9. The CDR3 loop reads CASSSGTENGQYF. The DNA of the CDR3 is TGTGCCAGCAGCTCCGGGACAGAGAACGGGCAGTACTTC.

This sequence joins TRBV19 and TRBJ2-7; D is possibly TRBD1 (6 bases). The ends were cut back, 7 bases at V and 1 base at J, with 11 bases in the middle. Germline CDR1 LNHDA, CDR2 SQIVND (reference sequence). This CDR3 spans 13 amino acids. The CDR3 is CASKDRSSYEQYF. The CDR3 nucleotides read TGTGCCAGTAAGGACAGATCTTCCTACGAGCAGTACTTC.

J is TRBJ2-7 and V is TRBV9; perhaps TRBD1 as D (5 bases). There are 13 residues in the CDR3. V was trimmed by 6 bases and J by 7 bases, leaving 17 bases between them. In germline, CDR1 is SGDLS, CDR2 YYNGEE. DNA of the CDR3: TGTGCCAGCATCGCCCGGGCAGGGAAGGAGCAGTACTTC. Its protein product is CASIARAGKEQYF.

The chain has TRBV28 and TRBJ1-5; 8 nucleotides align to TRBD1. The ends lost 7 bases at V and 6 bases at J; junction bases unmatched: 11. CDR1 is MDHEN and CDR2 is SYDVKM in the germline V gene. The CDR3 contains 15 residues. This chain's CDR3 is CASNLLQGVVQPQHF. The CDR3 region has the DNA TGTGCCAGCAACTTACTACAGGGGGTTGTTCAGCCCCAGCATTTT.

The chain combines TRBV7-8 with TRBJ2-3, with TRBD2 identical over 15 bases. This CDR3 region has 18 residues. The V segment lost 4 bases and the J segment 0 bases; nucleotides outside the gene matches: 5. CDR1 and CDR2 (germline): SGHVS, FQNEAQ. The CDR3 sequence is CASSWGLAGGSSTDTQYF. The DNA for the CDR3 is TGTGCCAGCAGCTGGGGACTAGCGGGGGGATCTAGCACAGATACGCAGTATTTT.

J is TRBJ2-1 and V is TRBV4-3, with D possibly TRBD1 on 6 matching bases. V lost 0 bases, J lost 4 bases, and 13 bases lay in between. This CDR3 spans 16 amino acids. Germline V gene sequence: CDR1 LGHNA, CDR2 YSLEER. Here the CDR3 DNA reads TGCGCCAGCAGCCAAGATTACAGGGTCGGGTACAATGAGCAGTTCTTC. It specifies CASSQDYRVGYNEQFF.

The genes are TRBV4-1 and TRBJ2-7; a weak D match, TRBD2 (6 bases). This CDR3 has 16 residues. In germline, CDR1 is MGHRA, CDR2 YSYEKL. Trimming removed 0 bases at V and 3 bases at J, with 15 bases between. The CDR3 DNA follows: TGCGCCAGCAGCCAAGAAGGTAGCGCGGACTACTACGAGCAGTACTTC. Protein: CASSQEGSADYYEQYF.

The J gene is TRBJ2-3, the V gene TRBV7-6; 12 bases align to TRBD1. Germline CDR1 reads SGHVS; CDR2 reads FNYEAQ. With V trimmed by 5 bases and J by 4 bases, 7 bases remained unmatched. The CDR3 is 16 residues long. CDR3 amino acids: CASSRGTGGGSDTQYF. The CDR3 DNA sequence: TGTGCCAGCAGCCGAGGGACAGGGGGCGGGTCAGATACGCAGTATTTT. Full variable domain (missing parts from reference TRBV7-6 and TRBJ2-3): GAGVSQSPRYKVTKRGQDVALRCDPISGHVSLYWYRQALGQGPEFLTYFNYEAQQDKSGLPNDRFSAERPEGSISTLTIQRTEQRDSAMYRCASSRGTGGGSDTQYFGPGTRLTVL.

The genes are TRBV9 and TRBJ2-2; 12 bases are shared with TRBD2. CDR1 and CDR2 from the germline V gene are SGDLS and YYNGEE. This CDR3 is built from 17 residues. V lost 3 bases and J lost 0; bases outside the gene matches: 3. CDR3 DNA: TGTGCCAGCAGCGCTCTAGCGGGGGGGACGAACACCGGGGAGCTGTTTTTT. Translation gives CASSALAGGTNTGELFF.

The gene calls are TRBV7-2 and TRBJ2-7, with 8 nucleotides matching TRBD2. Germline-derived CDR1 and CDR2 are SGHTA and FQGNSA. This CDR3 comprises 16 residues. The J segment lost 4 bases and the V segment lost 1 base, leaving 9 bases of the junction unmatched. The CDR3, as DNA: TGTGCCAGCAGCTTAGGTGGAGGACTAGCTATGTACGAGCAGTACTTC. The encoded protein is CASSLGGGLAMYEQYF.

V and J are TRBV5-6 and TRBJ2-1, with D uncertain. The V and J ends lost 2 bases and 8 bases respectively, with 14 bases between them. Germline V gives CDR1 SGHDT, CDR2 YYEEEE. The CDR3 covers 14 residues. Here the CDR3 DNA reads TGTGCCAGCAGCTTCGTGAGTTTTTTGGATGAGCAGTTCTTC. Translating it yields CASSFVSFLDEQFF.

This chain uses TRBV5-4 with TRBJ2-6; tentatively, D is TRBD2 (5 bases). V dropped 7 bases and J dropped 0 bases, with 17 bases sitting between them. The CDR3 is 17 amino acids. Germline lookup yields CDR1 SGHNT and CDR2 YYREEE (reference sequence). CDR3 region: CASRMAGSRSGANVLTF. Written as DNA, the CDR3 is TGTGCCAGCCGAATGGCGGGTAGCCGCTCTGGGGCCAACGTCCTGACTTTC.

This clone was counted a few times. The chain recombines TRBV4-1 with TRBJ1-2; D call uncertain. Germline V gene sequence: CDR1 MGHRA, CDR2 YSYEKL. The CDR3 has 14 amino acids. With 0 bases removed from V and 2 bases from J, the gap between germline ends came to 7 bases. CDR3 bases: TGCGCCAGCAGCCAAGAGTGGGAGAACTATGGCTACACCTTC. As protein: CASSQEWENYGYTF.

This clone showed up just once. The CDR3 sequence is CASTRTLGEKLFF. CDR3 DNA: TGTGCCAGTACTAGGACATTGGGTGAAAAACTGTTTTTT. The chain links TRBV19 to TRBJ1-4; maybe TRBD1 (5 bases). The CDR3 loop spans 13 amino acids. CDR1 LNHDA and CDR2 SQIVND come from the germline V gene (reference sequence). V lost 7 bases and J 7 bases, leaving 13 bases between the germline ends.

The V gene is TRBV4-2, the J gene TRBJ1-2; 8 bases fit TRBD1. Germline V gene sequence: CDR1 LGHNA, CDR2 YNFKEQ. The V and J ends lost 2 bases and 7 bases, in that order; junction bases with no gene match: 18. This CDR3 comprises 18 residues. The CDR3 here is CASSQRIGGSTGASGYTF. The CDR3 DNA sequence: TGTGCCAGCAGCCAACGGATCGGGGGATCGACAGGGGCTTCTGGCTACACCTTC.

The rearrangement links TRBV5-1 to TRBJ2-5; 7 nucleotides match TRBD1. V was pared by 4 bases and J by 1 base, with 4 bases of the junction left unmatched. This CDR3 is built from 14 residues. Germline lookup yields CDR1 SGHRS and CDR2 YFSETQ. This CDR3 is CASSQRGPQETQYF. For the CDR3, the DNA is TGCGCCAGCAGCCAAAGGGGGCCCCAAGAGACCCAGTACTTC.

The V call is TRBV27, the J call TRBJ1-5, with D perhaps matching TRBD1 (5 bases). The length of the CDR3 is 14 residues. The germline CDR1 and CDR2 sequences are MNHEY and SMNVEV (reference sequence). V was pared by 3 bases and J by 2 bases, with 8 bases between. In nucleotides, the CDR3 is TGTGCCAGCAGTTTTAAAGGGGGCAATCAGCCCCAGCATTTT. Translated, it gives CASSFKGGNQPQHF.

The CDR3 reads CASSDSVSGGADTQYF. DNA of the CDR3: TGTGCCAGCAGTGACTCGGTGTCGGGGGGGGCAGATACGCAGTATTTT. This chain uses TRBV6-4 with TRBJ2-3; the match to TRBD2 covers 8 bases. The CDR3 spans 16 residues. The V segment lost 0 bases and the J segment 4 bases; nucleotides outside the gene matches: 6. Germline CDR1 reads MRHNA; CDR2 reads SNTAGT.

The chain couples TRBV5-1 to TRBJ2-1; D is undetermined. V lost 0 bases, J lost 9 bases, and 22 bases lay in between. Germline V gene lookup returns CDR1 SGHRS and CDR2 YFSETQ. The CDR3 consists of 17 residues. The CDR3 is CASSLAVPSRGVGEQFF. The CDR3 bases are TGCGCCAGCAGCTTGGCCGTGCCCTCACGAGGAGTCGGTGAGCAGTTCTTC.

The chain is built from TRBV4-1 and TRBJ1-5; D uncertain. The germline V gene has CDR1 MGHRA and CDR2 YSYEKL. Trimming cost V 4 bases and J 1 base, with 11 bases left between them. CDR3 length equals 15 residues. CDR3 sequence: CASSPMHTSNQPQHF. CDR3 in DNA: TGCGCCAGCAGCCCCATGCACACAAGCAATCAGCCCCAGCATTTT.

The CDR3 bases are TGCGCCAGCAGCCAAGATTCAGGACTAGCGGGGGAAGAGACCCAGTACTTC. This translates into CASSQDSGLAGEETQYF. The chain combines TRBV4-3 with TRBJ2-5; 13 bases line up with TRBD2. V dropped 0 bases and J dropped 3; count of bases not matched to a gene: 4. CDR3 size: 17 residues. The germline CDR1 and CDR2 sequences are LGHNA and YSLEER.